The 21 T cell receptor beta chains presented below share a single source sample, sequenced in a study of response to subunit inactivated influenza vaccine. From the RT-PCR reads, TCRdb called clonotypes with MiXCR, one entry per CDR3 protein. The data show over 400,000 distinct CDR3 sequences, 10% to 15% seen once. Sample: PBMCs from blood, taken about 6 weeks after vaccination. These receptors were obtained from a man between 50 and 59 years old who received an inactivated influenza vaccine.

This clonotype was found a few times. This chain links TRBV10-3 with TRBJ2-1; 9 bases agree with TRBD1. Germline CDR1 is ENHRY and CDR2 is SYGVKD. The CDR3 is 15 amino acids. The V segment lost 5 bases and the J segment 0 bases; nucleotides outside the gene matches: 2. As DNA, the CDR3 is TGTGCCATCAGTCAGGACAGGGGCTCCTACAATGAGCAGTTCTTC. It is translated as CAISQDRGSYNEQFF.

This clonotype appeared a few times. The genes are TRBV4-3 and TRBJ2-3; D is possibly TRBD2 (6 bases). Trimming pared 1 base from V and 1 base from J, leaving 9 bases between. The CDR3 covers 15 residues. Per the germline V gene, CDR1 is LGHNA and CDR2 is YSLEER. CDR3 amino acids: CASSQAGVRTDTQYF. The CDR3 coding sequence is TGCGCCAGCAGCCAAGCGGGAGTACGCACAGATACGCAGTATTTT.

Comments on this clonotype: A junction boundary mismatches the germline segment, possibly from a read error. V and J are TRBV12-3 or TRBV12-4 and TRBJ1-1; D is unresolved. This CDR3 has 14 residues. The CDR3: CASSLGKGWTEAFF. CDR3 sequence (DNA): TGTGCCAGCAGCTTAGGAAAGGGATGGACTGAAGCTTTCTTT.

This clonotype was seen a few times. The rearrangement joins TRBV10-2 to TRBJ2-2, with 12 bases that match TRBD2. V was clipped by 10 bases and J by 0 bases; unmatched bases: 9. Looked up from germline, CDR1 is WSHSY and CDR2 is SAAADI. The CDR3 length is 17 residues. The CDR3 region is CATRTSGKASNTGELFF. CDR3 DNA: TGCGCCACCCGGACTAGCGGGAAGGCCTCGAACACCGGGGAGCTGTTTTTT.

This clonotype was seen more than once but under ten times. The gene calls are TRBV7-2 and TRBJ2-7; 11 bases are shared with TRBD1. The CDR3 runs to 13 residues. Germline-derived CDR1 and CDR2 are SGHTA and FQGNSA. V dropped 5 bases and J dropped 7; count of bases not matched to a gene: 4. CDR3 loop: CASSGQGAREQYF. The DNA for the CDR3 is TGTGCCAGCAGCGGACAGGGGGCACGGGAGCAGTACTTC.

This clonotype was detected ten times or more. The DNA of the CDR3 is TGCAGTGCTGTTGGGACTAGCGGAAAATACGAGCAGTACTTC. Its protein is CSAVGTSGKYEQYF. The rearrangement joins TRBV20-1 to TRBJ2-7; 11 bases agree with TRBD2. Germline V CDR1 and CDR2: DFQATT, SNEGSKA (reference sequence). Unmatched junction bases numbered 7, after V lost 5 bases and J lost 4 bases. The CDR3 consists of 14 residues.

J is TRBJ2-1 and V is TRBV7-8; 9 bases fit TRBD1. There are 14 residues in the CDR3. CDR1 and CDR2 from the germline V gene are SGHVS and FQNEAQ. Trimming removed 1 base from V and 8 bases from J; junction bases left unmatched: 3. The CDR3 DNA reads as TGTGCCAGCAGCTTAGGGGACAGGGTGTATGAGCAGTTCTTC. Protein: CASSLGDRVYEQFF.

The chain joins TRBV7-2 to TRBJ2-3; TRBD2 aligns across 14 bases. V dropped 4 bases and J dropped 3; count of bases not matched to a gene: 3. The germline V gene encodes CDR1 SGHTA and CDR2 FQGNSA. CDR3 length: 16 residues. CDR3: CASSYRTSGGTDTQYF. CDR3 DNA sequence: TGTGCCAGCAGCTATAGGACTAGCGGGGGGACAGATACGCAGTATTTT.

This clonotype was observed a handful of times. CDR3 coding DNA: TGTGCCACCAGCAGAGAGAGACAGGGCCGATATGGCTACACCTTC. It translates to CATSRERQGRYGYTF. V and J are TRBV15 and TRBJ1-2; 7 bases are a match to TRBD1. The germline V gene has CDR1 LNHNV and CDR2 YYDKDF (reference sequence). The CDR3 is made up of 15 amino acids. Germline trimming cut 0 bases from V and 5 bases from J; bases unmatched to any gene: 6.

The rearrangement uses TRBV6-1 and TRBJ2-2; TRBD2 aligns across 14 bases. The CDR3 consists of 17 residues. V trimming: 6 bases; J trimming: 5 bases; junction bases outside the gene matches: 8. The V gene's germline CDR1 is MNHNS and CDR2 SASEGT. DNA for the CDR3: TGTGCCAGCAGGGGACTAGCGGGAGCCGGAGTGACCGGGGAGCTGTTTTTT. Its translation is CASRGLAGAGVTGELFF.

This clonotype was seen a handful of times. The chain recombines TRBV7-2 with TRBJ1-2; TRBD1 matches at 9 bases. Trimming removed 5 bases from V and 14 bases from J; junction bases left unmatched: 9. Germline-derived CDR1 and CDR2 are SGHTA and FQGNSA. This CDR3 spans 12 amino acids. Written as DNA, the CDR3 is TGTGCCAGCAGCAGGGGACAGGGCAGATCGACCTTC. Its translation is CASSRGQGRSTF.

The J gene is TRBJ2-2, the V gene TRBV11-2, with 8 bases fitting TRBD2. The CDR3 covers 17 residues. V gave up 3 bases and J gave up 1 base; unmatched junction bases: 7. Germline CDR1 is SGHAT and CDR2 is FQNNGV. The CDR3 spells CASSFSGGARNTGELFF. The CDR3, as DNA: TGTGCCAGCAGCTTCTCCGGGGGGGCCCGGAACACCGGGGAGCTGTTTTTT.

The chain recombines TRBV10-3 with TRBJ1-1; 8 bases map to TRBD1. This CDR3 has 13 amino acids. Trimming took 5 bases from V and 4 from J; bases not matched to a gene: 3. CDR1 ENHRY and CDR2 SYGVKD come from the germline V gene. For the CDR3, the DNA is TGTGCCATCAGTTGGACAGGGCGCACTGAAGCTTTCTTT. This codes for CAISWTGRTEAFF.

This clonotype was detected ten times or more. The chain joins TRBV5-1 to TRBJ2-2, with D maybe TRBD2 (6 bases). Trimming left V 0 bases short and J 6 bases short, with 12 bases between. This CDR3 contains 15 residues. Germline CDR1 and CDR2: SGHRS and YFSETQ. The CDR3 loop is CASSLDLPGAGELFF. For the CDR3, the DNA is TGCGCCAGCAGCTTGGATCTCCCGGGGGCCGGGGAGCTGTTTTTT.

This clonotype has more than one count but fewer than ten. The V call is TRBV11-2, the J call TRBJ2-7, with D perhaps matching TRBD2 (6 bases). V dropped 5 bases and J dropped 1 base, with 12 bases sitting between them. The CDR3 runs to 14 residues. Per the germline V gene, CDR1 is SGHAT and CDR2 is FQNNGV. The chain's CDR3 is CASSPIGGSYEQYF. As DNA, the CDR3 is TGTGCCAGCAGCCCTATCGGGGGTTCCTACGAGCAGTACTTC.

J is TRBJ2-1 and V is TRBV7-9, with D perhaps TRBD2 (5 bases). Germline-derived CDR1 and CDR2 are SEHNR and FQNEAQ (reference sequence). The CDR3 is 14 residues long. Trimming stripped 1 base from V and 8 bases from J, with 12 bases between. In nucleotides, the CDR3 is TGTGCCAGCAGCTTAGAACGGGATTCCGATGAGCAGTTCTTC. Amino acid sequence: CASSLERDSDEQFF.

This clonotype was detected many times. One end of the junction varies from germline; a read error may be responsible. This chain joins TRBV7-7 and TRBJ2-1; 8 bases line up with TRBD1. Germline V gives CDR1 SSHAT, CDR2 FNYEAQ (reference sequence). The CDR3 loop spans 16 amino acids. The CDR3 region has the DNA TGTGCTAGCAGCACTAAGACAGGGGAGTTCTACAATGAGCAGTTCTTC. It yields the protein CASSTKTGEFYNEQFF.

The genes are TRBV20-1 and TRBJ2-7; TRBD1 might be the D (6 bases). The CDR3 runs 14 residues. V lost 1 base to trimming and J lost 9 bases, with 19 bases between them. Germline values: CDR1 DFQATT, CDR2 SNEGSKA (reference sequence). This CDR3 is CSARADDRTPTQYF. In nucleotides, the CDR3 is TGCAGTGCTAGAGCGGACGACAGGACGCCTACGCAGTACTTC.

The rearrangement joins TRBV6-1 to TRBJ1-1; a weak D match, TRBD1 (6 bases). Trimming took 7 bases from V and 0 from J, leaving 18 bases between them. Germline-derived CDR1 and CDR2 are MNHNS and SASEGT. There are 16 residues in the CDR3. The CDR3 nucleotides are TGTGCCAGCACCAACTCTGGGGGGCGGCTGAACACTGAAGCTTTCTTT. This sequence encodes CASTNSGGRLNTEAFF.

This chain links TRBV20-1 with TRBJ2-7, with D perhaps given as TRBD1 or TRBD2 (6 bases each). V lost 0 bases, J lost 4 bases, and 16 bases lay in between. Germline V gives CDR1 DFQATT, CDR2 SNEGSKA (reference sequence). The CDR3 is made up of 15 amino acids. CDR3 nucleotide sequence: TGCAGTGCTAGAGAAGGGGGGAGAATGGTGTACGAGCAGTACTTC. Its translation is CSAREGGRMVYEQYF.

This clonotype was counted at least ten times. The V and J genes are TRBV5-1 and TRBJ2-1; TRBD2 matches at 9 bases. The junction had 5 bases not matched to a gene; V was cut back by 0 bases and J by 1 base. Germline CDR1 and CDR2: SGHRS and YFSETQ. The CDR3 has 17 amino acids. The CDR3 DNA reads as TGCGCCAGCAGCTTGGATGCGGGGGGGCCGTCCTACAATGAGCAGTTCTTC. The encoded protein is CASSLDAGGPSYNEQFF.